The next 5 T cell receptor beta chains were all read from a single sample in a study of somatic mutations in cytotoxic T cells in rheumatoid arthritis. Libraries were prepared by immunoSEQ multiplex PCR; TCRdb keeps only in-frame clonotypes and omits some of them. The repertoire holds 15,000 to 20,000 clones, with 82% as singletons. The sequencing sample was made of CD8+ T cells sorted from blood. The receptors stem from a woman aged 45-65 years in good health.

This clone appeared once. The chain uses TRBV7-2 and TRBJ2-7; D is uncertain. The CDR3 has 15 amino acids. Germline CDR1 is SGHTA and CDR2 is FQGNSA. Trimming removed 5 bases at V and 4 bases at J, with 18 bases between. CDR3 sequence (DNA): TGTGCCAGCAGCCTCACGACCAGTGCAGTGTACGAGCAGTACTTC. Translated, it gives CASSLTTSAVYEQYF.

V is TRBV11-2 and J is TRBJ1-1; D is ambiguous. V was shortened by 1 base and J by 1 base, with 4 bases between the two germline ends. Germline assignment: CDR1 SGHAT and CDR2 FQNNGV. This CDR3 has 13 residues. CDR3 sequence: CASSLGGNTEAFF. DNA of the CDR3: TGTGCCAGCAGCTTAGGAGGGAACACTGAAGCTTTCTTT.

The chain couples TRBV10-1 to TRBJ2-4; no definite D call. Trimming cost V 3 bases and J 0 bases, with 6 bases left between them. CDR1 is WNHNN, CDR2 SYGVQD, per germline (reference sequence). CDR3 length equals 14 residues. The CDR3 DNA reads TGCGCCAGCAGTGACGGTGTAGCCAAAAACATTCAGTACTTC. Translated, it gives CASSDGVAKNIQYF.

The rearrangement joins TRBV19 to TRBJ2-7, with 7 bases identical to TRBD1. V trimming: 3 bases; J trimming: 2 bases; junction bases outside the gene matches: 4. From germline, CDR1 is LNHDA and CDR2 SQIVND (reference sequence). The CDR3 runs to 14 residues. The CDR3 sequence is CASSIGQGAYEQYF. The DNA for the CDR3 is TGTGCCAGTAGTATCGGCCAGGGGGCCTACGAGCAGTACTTC.

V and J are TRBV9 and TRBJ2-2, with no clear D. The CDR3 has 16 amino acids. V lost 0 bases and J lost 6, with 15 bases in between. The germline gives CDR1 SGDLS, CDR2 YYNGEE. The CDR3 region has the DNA TGTGCCAGCAGCGTAGAGGGCTGGCTCACGGCCGGGGAGCTGTTTTTT. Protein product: CASSVEGWLTAGELFF.